This TCR beta chain is from a study of cytomegalovirus exposure and HLA in healthy donors. The study, taken as a whole, reports: Some V segments, TRBV6-2 and TRBV6-3 among them, were indistinguishable and were therefore excluded. DRB1 showed the most TCR associations and HLA-C the fewest in a later analysis, as rates varied by HLA locus. Researchers reportedly found TCR beta sequences accurately predicted most subjects' HLA-A and HLA-B alleles.

Of note for this clone: The antigen remains undetermined.

13 Jbeta primers and 60 Vbeta primers were used for the PCR. The table came from immunoSEQ multiplex PCR; TCRdb's copy has only in-frame clones and leaves some out. This table has more than 150,000 clones, approximately 88% appearing once. The CDR3 length is 15 residues. The V segment lost 7 bases and the J segment 8 bases; nucleotides outside the gene matches: 13. Germline V gives CDR1 MNHNS, CDR2 SASEGT. The genes are TRBV6-1 and TRBJ2-1; 8 bases align to TRBD1. The receptor was derived from a woman between 18 and 30 years old in good health and CMV-seronegative. Sequences were obtained from PBMCs. CDR3 amino acids: CASILGQVDSDEQFF. The DNA of the CDR3 is TGTGCCAGCATCCTGGGACAGGTAGATAGCGATGAGCAGTTCTTC.